This record looks at one TCR beta chain sequence and its context. Its target is not known. The entry originates in a study of graft-versus-host responses after intestinal transplantation. Study information: Each recipient received a multivisceral, liver-intestinal, or isolated intestinal graft. Following induction with anti-thymocyte globulin, all recipients were given tacrolimus and steroids for about 3 years. Broader study findings: Marrow from the recipient contained GvH clones, some of which had appeared first in ileum or blood. Early declines in HvG clones that occurred post-transplant were associated with peak circulating GvH clone levels.

Germline loops: CDR1 MGHRA, CDR2 YSYEKL. V shed 5 bases, J shed 6 bases, and the junction held 9 bases outside the gene matches. The CDR3 loop spans 16 amino acids. Here immunoSEQ multiplex PCR was the method, and the copy in TCRdb shows in-frame clones only, minus some. The data hold 45,000 to 65,000 clones, with about 94% observed a single time. The sample here was unstimulated CD4+ T cells sorted from spleen or lymph node cells, taken before transplant. The V and J genes are TRBV4-1 and TRBJ2-1; 11 nucleotides agree with TRBD2. This TCR was recovered from a human donor who was the organ donor for an intestinal transplant. The CDR3 region is CASSTSPGLAVNEQFF. The CDR3 bases are TGCGCCAGCAGCACATCCCCGGGACTAGCGGTCAATGAGCAGTTCTTC.